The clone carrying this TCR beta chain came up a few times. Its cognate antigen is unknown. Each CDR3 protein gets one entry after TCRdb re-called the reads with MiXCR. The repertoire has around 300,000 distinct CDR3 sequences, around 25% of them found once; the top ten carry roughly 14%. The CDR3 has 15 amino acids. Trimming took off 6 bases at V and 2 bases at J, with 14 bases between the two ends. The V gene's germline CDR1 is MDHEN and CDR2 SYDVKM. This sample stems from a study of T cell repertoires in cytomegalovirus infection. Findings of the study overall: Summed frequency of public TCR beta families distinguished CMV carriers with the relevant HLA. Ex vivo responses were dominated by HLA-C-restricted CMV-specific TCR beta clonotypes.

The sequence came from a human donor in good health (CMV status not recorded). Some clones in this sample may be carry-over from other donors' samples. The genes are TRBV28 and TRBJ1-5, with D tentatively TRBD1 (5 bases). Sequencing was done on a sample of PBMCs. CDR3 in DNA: TGTGCCAGCAGCTCCCGAAGGGGAGGCAATCAGCCCCAGCATTTT. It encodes CASSSRRGGNQPQHF.